A selection of T cell receptor beta chains follows, all from one sample in a study of T-cell reconstitution after alpha-beta-depleted transplantation in children. TCRdb fed the PCR reads into MiXCR, producing one record per CDR3 protein. The data hold some 550,000 distinct CDR3 sequences, with 15% to 20% observed a single time. The sample here was PBMCs from the stem cell graft donor, taken from the stem cell graft. The receptors stem from a human donor who donated a stem cell graft to a child with acute lymphoblastic leukemia. CDR3s leave out the opening cysteine and the closing phenylalanine or tryptophan.

CDR3 length: 13; V gene: TRBV5-1; CDR3 protein: ASSLLGTGLYGYT
CDR3 length: 14; V gene: TRBV27; CDR3 protein: ASSLRNVHPLDEQY
CDR3 length: 13; V gene: TRBV6-1; CDR3 protein: ASSGWASAQETQY
CDR3 length: 13; V gene: TRBV27; CDR3 protein: ASSLRGTSTDTQY
CDR3 length: 12; V gene: TRBV3-1; CDR3 protein: ASSQYHLDDGYT
CDR3 length: 13; V gene: TRBV5-1; CDR3 protein: ASSLGVAGINEQF
CDR3 length: 12; V gene: TRBV20-1; CDR3 protein: SATLLLTSGKQF
CDR3 length: 12; V gene: TRBV20-1; CDR3 protein: SVNREGARYGYT
CDR3 length: 12; V gene: TRBV7-9; CDR3 protein: ASSLEGGDQPQH
CDR3 length: 8; V gene: TRBV29-1; CDR3 protein: SVEESEAF
CDR3 length: 10; V gene: TRBV12-3/TRBV12-4; CDR3 protein: ASSLRGGEQY
CDR3 length: 13; V gene: TRBV5-1; CDR3 protein: ASSLSAGGPHEQY
CDR3 length: 11; V gene: TRBV19; CDR3 protein: ATRDYSGNTIY
CDR3 length: 14; V gene: TRBV15; CDR3 protein: ATTAKQGLSNQPQH
CDR3 length: 13; V gene: TRBV7-9; CDR3 protein: ASSLAGFGTGELF
CDR3 length: 11; V gene: TRBV13; CDR3 protein: ASSSQRGYEQY
CDR3 length: 14; V gene: TRBV12-3/TRBV12-4; CDR3 protein: ASKPGTSMALYGYT
CDR3 length: 14; V gene: TRBV24-1; CDR3 protein: ATSDFSGWGQETQY
CDR3 length: 15; V gene: TRBV7-2; CDR3 protein: ASSLGASGSRRGTQY
CDR3 length: 12; V gene: TRBV20-1; CDR3 protein: SANPYGGGDEQY
CDR3 length: 12; V gene: TRBV20-1; CDR3 protein: SARPGLGLGEQY
CDR3 length: 12; V gene: TRBV12-3/TRBV12-4; CDR3 protein: ASSSLSGQETQY
CDR3 length: 15; V gene: TRBV6-5; CDR3 protein: ASSYTAQGRTNYGYT
CDR3 length: 13; V gene: TRBV24-1; CDR3 protein: ATSDRDRGDGEAF
CDR3 length: 11; V gene: TRBV10-3; CDR3 protein: AISVAGVYEQF
CDR3 length: 12; V gene: TRBV12-5; CDR3 protein: ASGLQGGTYEQY
CDR3 length: 8; V gene: TRBV29-1; CDR3 protein: SGMNTEAF
CDR3 length: 13; V gene: TRBV10-3; CDR3 protein: AISEIRDTNEKLF
CDR3 length: 14; V gene: TRBV4-1; CDR3 protein: ASSQMGLAGDDEQF
CDR3 length: 15; V gene: TRBV2; CDR3 protein: ASAGQGTEPNTGELF
CDR3 length: 13; V gene: TRBV27; CDR3 protein: ASSTPGTSGSTQY
CDR3 length: 14; V gene: TRBV20-1; CDR3 protein: CASQLRGQGYQPQH
CDR3 length: 14; V gene: TRBV7-9; CDR3 protein: ASSSLSGRGGDEQF
CDR3 length: 12; V gene: TRBV10-3; CDR3 protein: AISESPRYTEAF
CDR3 length: 11; V gene: TRBV5-6; CDR3 protein: ASSLGEAGELF